What follows are 7 T cell receptor beta chains derived from one specimen sequenced in a study of CD8+CD57+ T cells in acquired aplastic anemia. It was genomic DNA that served as the template for profiling TCR beta VDJ and CDR3. MiXCR, applied by TCRdb to the reads, yields one record per CDR3 protein. The sample consists of hundreds of thousands of distinct CDR3 sequences, 55% to 70% of them appearing once. Sequenced: sorted CD4+, CD8+, or CD8+CD57+ T cells (not recorded which) from PBMCs. Source of these receptors: a human donor in good health, serving as a control.

The chain is built from TRBV15 and TRBJ2-7; a weak D match, TRBD2 (5 bases). Germline V CDR1 and CDR2: LNHNV, YYDKDF (reference sequence). The CDR3 runs 12 residues. Trimming stripped 6 bases from V and 3 bases from J, with 9 bases between. The CDR3 sequence is CATRLEGYEQYF. The CDR3 coding sequence is TGTGCCACCAGGTTAGAGGGCTACGAGCAGTACTTC.

The chain joins TRBV9 to TRBJ2-7, with 9 bases lining up with TRBD1. The germline V gene has CDR1 SGDLS and CDR2 YYNGEE. The ends lost 3 bases at V and 11 bases at J; junction bases unmatched: 15. The CDR3 runs 15 residues. The CDR3 protein is CASSDTTTGGNYEYF. The CDR3 DNA follows: TGTGCCAGCAGCGACACGACGACAGGGGGGAACTATGAGTACTTC.

This clonotype appeared many times. This chain joins TRBV2 and TRBJ1-5; possibly TRBD1 for D (6 bases). The CDR3 length is 14 residues. The V gene lost 7 bases and the J gene lost 1 base, with 11 bases spanning the gap. CDR1 SNHLY and CDR2 FYNNEI come from the germline V gene. The CDR3 bases are TGTGCCAGCAAGAAAGACAGGAGCAATCAGCCCCAGCATTTT. It codes for CASKKDRSNQPQHF.

The chain combines TRBV19 with TRBJ2-7; TRBD2 matches 7 bases. Germline V gives CDR1 LNHDA, CDR2 SQIVND (reference sequence). V lost 4 bases and J lost 8; bases outside the gene matches: 11. CDR3 length: 14 residues. The CDR3 DNA follows: TGTGCCAGTAGTACAGCGGGGAATCAGCCCCAGCAGTACTTC. Its translation: CASSTAGNQPQQYF.

The V and J genes are TRBV7-6 and TRBJ1-5; maybe TRBD1 (6 bases). Germline V gene sequence: CDR1 SGHVS, CDR2 FNYEAQ. Trimming took off 5 bases at V and 1 base at J, with 6 bases between the two ends. This CDR3 region has 13 residues. CDR3 DNA: TGTGCCAGCAGCAGGGGGAGCAATCAGCCCCAGCATTTT. This sequence encodes CASSRGSNQPQHF.

The CDR3 loop reads CSARTALNYEQYF. The CDR3 nucleotides read TGCAGTGCTAGGACAGCCCTAAACTACGAGCAGTACTTC. The rearrangement links TRBV20-1 to TRBJ2-7, with D perhaps TRBD1 (5 bases). Germline CDR1 DFQATT, CDR2 SNEGSKA (reference sequence). The CDR3 length is 13 residues. Trimming removed 3 bases from V and 3 bases from J, with 12 bases in between.

This clonotype was seen ten or more times. The chain couples TRBV7-6 to TRBJ1-6, with 7 bases lining up with TRBD1. The germline V gene has CDR1 SGHVS and CDR2 FNYEAQ. V shed 6 bases, J shed 8 bases, and the junction held 7 bases outside the gene matches. The CDR3 has 14 amino acids. CDR3 sequence reads: CASREQGRHSPLHF. The CDR3 DNA follows: TGTGCCAGCAGGGAACAGGGGAGGCATTCACCCCTCCACTTT.